These 5 T cell receptor beta chains were sequenced from one sample in a study of shared clonotypes between healthy human individuals (dated by TCRdb to the early 2020s). CD8 naive samples were obtained by positive selection for CCR7 among CD45RO-negative cells, yielding a CD45RA+CCR7+ population from which TemRA cells were excluded. The library was produced with the immunoSEQ multiplex PCR assay. TCRdb stores this immuneACCESS table with in-frame sequences only. Part of the clones is absent; in the studies checked, under half of the shortfall reflects unresolved V genes, and no reason is known for the rest. The sample table records approximately 2,200,000 clones; just over 90% of these occur just once. The top ten clonotypes cover more than 1.5% of the sample. Input material: naive CD8+ T cells from PBMCs. Per the publication, the cell subset or site label means: CD45RA+CCR7+. These receptors were obtained from a man between 18 and 29 years old in good health. Some clones in this sample may be carry-over from other donors' samples.

This rearrangement joins TRBV4-1 to TRBJ2-7, with TRBD1 identical over 7 bases. The V and J ends lost 0 bases and 2 bases, in that order; junction bases with no gene match: 7. CDR1 is MGHRA and CDR2 is YSYEKL in the germline V gene. The CDR3 extends over 16 amino acids. The CDR3 reads CASSQDRSRGTYEQYF. The CDR3 DNA reads as TGCGCCAGCAGCCAAGATAGGTCCAGGGGGACCTACGAGCAGTACTTC.

V and J are TRBV28 and TRBJ2-2; 7 bases align to TRBD2. Germline CDR1 reads MDHEN; CDR2 reads SYDVKM. V shed 3 bases and J 0 bases; nucleotides not matched to a gene: 13. There are 19 residues in the CDR3. The DNA of the CDR3 is TGTGCCAGCAGTTTCGCGCGGGAGTCGCTGGGCCCGAACACCGGGGAGCTGTTTTTT. This gives the protein CASSFARESLGPNTGELFF.

The chain carries TRBV4-3 and TRBJ2-3; no definite D call. The germline CDR1 and CDR2 sequences are LGHNA and YSLEER. V was trimmed by 0 bases and J by 0 bases, leaving 10 bases between them. This CDR3 contains 16 residues. This chain's CDR3 is CASSQETASSTDTQYF. The CDR3, as DNA: TGCGCCAGCAGCCAAGAAACGGCTAGTAGCACAGATACGCAGTATTTT.

The chain is built from TRBV4-1 and TRBJ2-7, with TRBD1 matching over 11 bases. The germline gives CDR1 MGHRA, CDR2 YSYEKL. The CDR3 contains 17 residues. J was trimmed by 4 bases and V by 2 bases; bases with no gene match: 10. The CDR3 DNA reads TGCGCCAGCAGCCAATCGGACAGGGGGCTAACGGGATACGAGCAGTACTTC. It encodes CASSQSDRGLTGYEQYF.

V is TRBV10-1 and J is TRBJ2-7, with D perhaps TRBD1 (6 bases). V lost 1 base and J 5 bases, leaving 9 bases between the germline ends. Germline-derived CDR1 and CDR2 are WNHNN and SYGVQD (reference sequence). CDR3 length: 13 residues. This CDR3 is CASSEWGRDEQYF. The DNA for the CDR3 is TGCGCCAGCAGTGAGTGGGGGCGGGACGAGCAGTACTTC.